Listed here are 5 T cell receptor beta chains from one sample, sequenced in a study of CD8 T cells in Susac syndrome. cDNA came from about 0.5 to 1 ug RNA primed by random hexamers. Each CDR3 protein is one row after TCRdb ran MiXCR on the immunoSEQ multiplex PCR reads. The profile covers some 120,000 distinct CDR3 sequences, with 90% to 95% appearing a single time and 0.07% to 0.09% taken by the ten largest. Material for sequencing was CD4+ T cells from PBMCs. The receptor source for this set is a human donor in good health.

V usage is TRBV12-3 or TRBV12-4 and J usage is TRBJ1-6; maybe TRBD1 (5 bases). V was pared by 8 bases and J by 7 bases, with 15 bases between. There are 14 residues in the CDR3. The CDR3 DNA reads TGTGCCAGCCTAGCGGGGGTGAGGAATTCACCCCTCCACTTT. Its protein is CASLAGVRNSPLHF.

The V gene is TRBV5-4, the J gene TRBJ2-5, with D hard to call. Looked up from germline, CDR1 is SGHNT and CDR2 is YYREEE (reference sequence). The CDR3 consists of 14 residues. V lost 0 bases and J 1 base, leaving 7 bases between the germline ends. In DNA form, the CDR3 reads TGTGCCAGCAGCTTGGTAGATTTCCAAGAGACCCAGTACTTC. Its translation: CASSLVDFQETQYF.

The chain combines TRBV6-6 with TRBJ1-1, with no clear D. This CDR3 has 13 amino acids. Deletions cut 4 bases from V and 2 bases from J, with 8 bases between. The germline V gene encodes CDR1 MNHNY and CDR2 SVGAGI (reference sequence). CDR3 in DNA: TGTGCCAGCAGTTCCGACCTCAACACTGAAGCTTTCTTT. Translation gives CASSSDLNTEAFF.

The chain uses TRBV12-3 or TRBV12-4 and TRBJ2-7; D is unresolved. The length of the CDR3 is 11 residues. V lost 6 bases to trimming and J lost 6 bases, with 9 bases between them. The CDR3 is CASSTRTEQYF. The DNA of the CDR3 is TGTGCCAGCAGCACCCGTACCGAGCAGTACTTC.

The chain is built from TRBV29-1 and TRBJ2-1; D remains ambiguous. There are 13 residues in the CDR3. Germline V gene lookup returns CDR1 SQVTM and CDR2 ANQGSEA. V was trimmed by 4 bases and J by 10 bases, leaving 17 bases between them. CDR3 sequence reads: CSVVHTESPEQFF. The CDR3 nucleotides are TGCAGCGTTGTGCACACTGAGTCACCCGAGCAGTTCTTC.